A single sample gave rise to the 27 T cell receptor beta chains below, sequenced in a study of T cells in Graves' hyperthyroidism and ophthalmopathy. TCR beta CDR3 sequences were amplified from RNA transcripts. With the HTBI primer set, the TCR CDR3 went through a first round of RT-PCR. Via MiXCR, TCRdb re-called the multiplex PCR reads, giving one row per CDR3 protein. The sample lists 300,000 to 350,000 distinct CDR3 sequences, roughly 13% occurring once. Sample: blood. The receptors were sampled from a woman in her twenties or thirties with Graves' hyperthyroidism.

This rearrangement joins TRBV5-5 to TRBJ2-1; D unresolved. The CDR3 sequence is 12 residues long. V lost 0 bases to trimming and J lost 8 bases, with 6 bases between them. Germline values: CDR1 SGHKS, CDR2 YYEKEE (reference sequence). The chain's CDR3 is CASSLESHEQFF. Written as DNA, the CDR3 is TGTGCCAGCAGCTTGGAGTCCCATGAGCAGTTCTTC.

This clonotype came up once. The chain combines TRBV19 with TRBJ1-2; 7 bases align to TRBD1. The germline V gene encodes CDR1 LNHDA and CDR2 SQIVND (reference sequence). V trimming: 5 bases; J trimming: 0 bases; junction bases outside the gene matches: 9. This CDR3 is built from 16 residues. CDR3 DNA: TGTGCCAGTAGTCCCGGCACAGGGGCCTCTAACTATGGCTACACCTTC. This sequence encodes CASSPGTGASNYGYTF.

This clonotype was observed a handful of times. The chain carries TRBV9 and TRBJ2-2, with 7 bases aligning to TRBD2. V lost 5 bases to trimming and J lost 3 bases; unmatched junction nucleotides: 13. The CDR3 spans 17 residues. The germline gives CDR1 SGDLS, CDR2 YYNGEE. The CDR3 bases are TGTGCCAGCAGTGACCCCCGGGCTAGCGGTCACACCGGGGAGCTGTTTTTT. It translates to CASSDPRASGHTGELFF.

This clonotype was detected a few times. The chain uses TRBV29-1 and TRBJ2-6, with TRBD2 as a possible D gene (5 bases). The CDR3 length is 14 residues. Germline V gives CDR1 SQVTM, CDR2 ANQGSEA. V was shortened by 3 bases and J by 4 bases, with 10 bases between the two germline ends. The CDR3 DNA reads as TGCAGCGTTGATCTAGAGGGAGGGGCCAACGTCCTGACTTTC. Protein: CSVDLEGGANVLTF.

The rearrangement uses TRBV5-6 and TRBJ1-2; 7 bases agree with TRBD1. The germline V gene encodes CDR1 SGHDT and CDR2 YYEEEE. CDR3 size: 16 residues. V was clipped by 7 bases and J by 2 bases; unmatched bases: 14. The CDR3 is CASQGWETGKNYGYTF. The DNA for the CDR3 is TGTGCCAGCCAAGGTTGGGAGACAGGGAAAAACTATGGCTACACCTTC.

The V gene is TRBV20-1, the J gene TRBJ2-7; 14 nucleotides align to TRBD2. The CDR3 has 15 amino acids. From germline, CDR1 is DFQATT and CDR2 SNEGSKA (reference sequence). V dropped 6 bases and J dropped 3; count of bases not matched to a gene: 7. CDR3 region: CSAGTSGRSGYEQYF. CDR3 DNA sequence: TGCAGTGCCGGGACTAGCGGGAGAAGTGGCTACGAGCAGTACTTC.

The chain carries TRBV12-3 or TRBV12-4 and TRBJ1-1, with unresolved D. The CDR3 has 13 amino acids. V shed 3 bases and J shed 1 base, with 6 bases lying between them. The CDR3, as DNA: TGTGCCAGCAGTTTTGTAGCGAACACTGAAGCTTTCTTT. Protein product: CASSFVANTEAFF.

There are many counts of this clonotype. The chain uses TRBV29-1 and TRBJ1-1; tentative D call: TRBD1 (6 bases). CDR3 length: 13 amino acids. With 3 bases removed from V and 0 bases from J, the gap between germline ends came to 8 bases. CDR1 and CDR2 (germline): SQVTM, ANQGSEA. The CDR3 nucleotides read TGCAGCGTTGACGGGGGCATGAACACTGAAGCTTTCTTT. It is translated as CSVDGGMNTEAFF.

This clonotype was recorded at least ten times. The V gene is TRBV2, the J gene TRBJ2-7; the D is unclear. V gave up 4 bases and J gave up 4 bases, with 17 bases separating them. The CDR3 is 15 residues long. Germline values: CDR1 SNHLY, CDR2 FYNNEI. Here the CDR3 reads CASSVGSAGEYEQYF. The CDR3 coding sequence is TGTGCCAGCAGTGTGGGGTCAGCAGGCGAATACGAGCAGTACTTC. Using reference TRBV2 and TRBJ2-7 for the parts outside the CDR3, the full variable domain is EPEVTQTPSHQVTQMGQEVILRCVPISNHLYFYWYRQILGQKVEFLVSFYNNEISEKSEIFDDQFSVERPDGSNFTLKIRSTKLEDSAMYFCASSVGSAGEYEQYFGPGTRLTVT.

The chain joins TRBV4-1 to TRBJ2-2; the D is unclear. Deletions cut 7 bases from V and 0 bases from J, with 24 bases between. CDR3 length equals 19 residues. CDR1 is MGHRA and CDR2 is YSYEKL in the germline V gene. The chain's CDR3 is CASTFLPDVTIANTGELFF. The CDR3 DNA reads TGCGCCAGCACGTTTCTCCCAGACGTAACGATCGCGAACACCGGGGAGCTGTTTTTT.

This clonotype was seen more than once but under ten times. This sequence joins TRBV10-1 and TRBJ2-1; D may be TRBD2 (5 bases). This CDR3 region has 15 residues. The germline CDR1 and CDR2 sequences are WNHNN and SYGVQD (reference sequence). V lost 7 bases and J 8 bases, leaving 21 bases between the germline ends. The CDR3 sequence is CASKIARRKSHEQFF. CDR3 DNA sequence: TGCGCCAGCAAAATAGCGCGACGGAAATCCCATGAGCAGTTCTTC.

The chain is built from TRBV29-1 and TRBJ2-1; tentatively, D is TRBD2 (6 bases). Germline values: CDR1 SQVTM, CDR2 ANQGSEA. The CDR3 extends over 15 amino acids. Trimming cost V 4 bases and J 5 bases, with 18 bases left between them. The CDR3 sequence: CSVARRLTSNNEQFF. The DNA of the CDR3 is TGCAGCGTTGCGCGACGACTTACTAGCAACAATGAGCAGTTCTTC.

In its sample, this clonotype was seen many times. The CDR3 is CATSGTGTSGTRGETQYF. The CDR3 nucleotides read TGTGCCACCAGTGGGACCGGGACTAGCGGGACAAGGGGGGAGACCCAGTACTTC. V usage is TRBV24-1 and J usage is TRBJ2-5; 13 positions agree with TRBD2. The trim removed 5 bases at V and 5 bases at J, leaving 13 bases unmatched. This CDR3 spans 18 amino acids. CDR1 and CDR2 (germline): KGHDR, SFDVKD.

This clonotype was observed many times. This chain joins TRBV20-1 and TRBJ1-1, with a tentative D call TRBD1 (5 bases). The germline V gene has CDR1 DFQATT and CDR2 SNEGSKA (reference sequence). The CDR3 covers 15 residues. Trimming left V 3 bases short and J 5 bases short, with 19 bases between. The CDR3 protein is CSARGPAGMATEAFF. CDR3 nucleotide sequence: TGCAGTGCTAGGGGACCGGCCGGCATGGCGACTGAAGCTTTCTTT.

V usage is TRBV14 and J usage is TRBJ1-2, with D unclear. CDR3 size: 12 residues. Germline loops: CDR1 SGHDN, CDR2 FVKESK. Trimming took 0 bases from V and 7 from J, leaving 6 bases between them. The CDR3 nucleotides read TGTGCCAGCAGCCAAGAAACTGTTGGCTACACCTTC. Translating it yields CASSQETVGYTF.

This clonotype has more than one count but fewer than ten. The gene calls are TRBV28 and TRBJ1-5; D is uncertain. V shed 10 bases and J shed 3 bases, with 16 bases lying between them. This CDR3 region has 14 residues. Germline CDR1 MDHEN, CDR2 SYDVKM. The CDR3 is CAIHRPSTNQPQHF. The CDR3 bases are TGTGCCATTCATAGACCCTCTACCAATCAGCCCCAGCATTTT.

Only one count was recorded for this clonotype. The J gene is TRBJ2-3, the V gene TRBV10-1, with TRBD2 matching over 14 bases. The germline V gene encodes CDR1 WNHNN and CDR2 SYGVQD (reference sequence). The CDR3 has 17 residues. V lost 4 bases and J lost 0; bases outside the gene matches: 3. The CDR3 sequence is CASSGLAGGASTDTQYF. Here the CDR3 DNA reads TGCGCCAGCAGTGGACTAGCGGGAGGGGCTAGCACAGATACGCAGTATTTT.

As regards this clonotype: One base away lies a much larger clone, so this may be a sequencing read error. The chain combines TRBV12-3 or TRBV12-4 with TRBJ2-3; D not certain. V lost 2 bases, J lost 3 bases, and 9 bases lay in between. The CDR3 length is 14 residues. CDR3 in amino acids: CASSLFWSTDTQYF. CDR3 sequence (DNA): TGTGCCAGCAGTTTATTCTGGTCTACAGATACGCAGTATTTT.

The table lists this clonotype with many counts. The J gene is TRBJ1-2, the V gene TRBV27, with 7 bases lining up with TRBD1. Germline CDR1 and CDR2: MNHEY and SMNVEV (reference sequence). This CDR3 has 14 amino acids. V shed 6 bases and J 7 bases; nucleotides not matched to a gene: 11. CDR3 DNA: TGTGCCAGCAGCCGACAGGGCTCCCTTGGTGGCTACACCTTC. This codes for CASSRQGSLGGYTF.

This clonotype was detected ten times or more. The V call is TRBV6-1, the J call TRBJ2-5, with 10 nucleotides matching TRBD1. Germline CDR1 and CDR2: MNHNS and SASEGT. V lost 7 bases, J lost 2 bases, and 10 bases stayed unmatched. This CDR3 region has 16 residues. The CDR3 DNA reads TGTGCCAGCACCAAGGACAGGGGGAGTAGGCAAGAGACCCAGTACTTC. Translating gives CASTKDRGSRQETQYF.

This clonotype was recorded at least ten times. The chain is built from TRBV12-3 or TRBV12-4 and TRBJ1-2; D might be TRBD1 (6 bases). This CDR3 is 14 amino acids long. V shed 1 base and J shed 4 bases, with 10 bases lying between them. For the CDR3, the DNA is TGTGCCAGCAGTTTAGAGGACAGTAGCTATGGCTACACCTTC. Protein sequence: CASSLEDSSYGYTF.

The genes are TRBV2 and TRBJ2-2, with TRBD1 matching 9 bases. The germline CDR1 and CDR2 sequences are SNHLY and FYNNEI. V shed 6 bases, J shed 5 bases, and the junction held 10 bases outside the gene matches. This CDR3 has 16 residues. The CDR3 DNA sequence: TGTGCCAGCAGAAATTCCGGGACAGGGATGACCGGGGAGCTGTTTTTT. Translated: CASRNSGTGMTGELFF. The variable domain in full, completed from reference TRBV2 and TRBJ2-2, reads EPEVTQTPSHQVTQMGQEVILRCVPISNHLYFYWYRQILGQKVEFLVSFYNNEISEKSEIFDDQFSVERPDGSNFTLKIRSTKLEDSAMYFCASRNSGTGMTGELFFGEGSRLTVL.

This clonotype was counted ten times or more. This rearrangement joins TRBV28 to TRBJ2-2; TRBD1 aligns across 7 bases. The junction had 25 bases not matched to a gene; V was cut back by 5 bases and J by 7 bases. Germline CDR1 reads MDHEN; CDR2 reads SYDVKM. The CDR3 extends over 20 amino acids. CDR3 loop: CASSTWTGLFGALFHGELFF. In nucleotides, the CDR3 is TGTGCCAGCAGTACTTGGACAGGTCTTTTTGGCGCTTTGTTCCACGGGGAGCTGTTTTTT.

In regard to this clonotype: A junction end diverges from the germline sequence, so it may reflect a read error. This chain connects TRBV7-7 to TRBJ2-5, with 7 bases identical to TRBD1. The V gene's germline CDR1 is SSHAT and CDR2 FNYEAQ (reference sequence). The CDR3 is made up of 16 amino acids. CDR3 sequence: CASISGTGTAEETQYF. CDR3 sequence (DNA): TGTGCTAGCATCAGCGGAACCGGGACAGCTGAAGAGACCCAGTACTTC.

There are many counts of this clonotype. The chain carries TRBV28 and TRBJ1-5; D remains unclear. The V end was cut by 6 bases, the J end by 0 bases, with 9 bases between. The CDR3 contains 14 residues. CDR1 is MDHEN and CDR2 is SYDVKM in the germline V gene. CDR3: CASSRTDSNQPQHF. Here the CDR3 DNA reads TGTGCCAGCAGCCGTACAGATAGCAATCAGCCCCAGCATTTT.

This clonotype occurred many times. The CDR3 DNA reads as TGCAGTGCTAGAGATCCGACAAGCCAGGAGCAGTACTTC. It codes for CSARDPTSQEQYF. The gene calls are TRBV20-1 and TRBJ2-7; no reliable D call. This CDR3 spans 13 amino acids. Germline CDR1 reads DFQATT; CDR2 reads SNEGSKA (reference sequence). The V gene lost 0 bases and the J gene lost 7 bases, with 13 bases spanning the gap.

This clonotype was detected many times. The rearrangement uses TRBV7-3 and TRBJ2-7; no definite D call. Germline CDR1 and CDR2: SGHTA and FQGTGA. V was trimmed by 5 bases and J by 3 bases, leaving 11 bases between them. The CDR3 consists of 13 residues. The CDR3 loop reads CASSPRPNYEQYF. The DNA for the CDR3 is TGTGCCAGCAGCCCGCGACCCAACTACGAGCAGTACTTC.